The 22 T cell receptor beta chains below come from one sample, sequenced in a study of T cells in Graves' hyperthyroidism and ophthalmopathy. Authors of the study amplified TCR beta CDR3 regions from RNA transcripts. The TCR CDR3 first-round RT-PCR relied on the HTBI primer set. TCRdb redid the calling of the multiplex PCR reads with MiXCR, one entry per CDR3 protein. Found here are about 210,000 distinct CDR3 sequences, over 15% of them singletons; the top ten hold approximately 46%. Sequenced material: blood. These receptors were taken from a man aged 50-59 years with Graves' hyperthyroidism.

The V and J genes are TRBV10-2 and TRBJ2-7; D is perhaps TRBD2 (6 bases). Germline CDR1 reads WSHSY; CDR2 reads SAAADI. Trimming stripped 4 bases from V and 3 bases from J, with 19 bases between. The CDR3 has 16 amino acids. The CDR3 bases are TGCGCCAGCAGTGGCCAGGGACTCTTGACTAACTACGAGCAGTACTTC. Translated: CASSGQGLLTNYEQYF.

The sample holds many counts of this clonotype. The chain employs TRBV24-1 and TRBJ1-1; D possibly corresponds to TRBD1 (5 bases). Germline CDR1 KGHDR, CDR2 SFDVKD. The CDR3 runs 13 residues. The germline V and J ends were trimmed by 5 bases and 7 bases, with 13 bases remaining between them. The CDR3 DNA reads as TGTGCCACCAGTGGGGTCCAGGGCGGTGAAGCTTTCTTT. Translating it yields CATSGVQGGEAFF.

This clonotype has just a few counts. The chain couples TRBV25-1 to TRBJ2-5; 7 nucleotides match TRBD1. The junction had 14 bases not matched to a gene; V was cut back by 6 bases and J by 4 bases. CDR1 is MGHDK and CDR2 is SYGVNS in the germline V gene. CDR3 length: 16 residues. The CDR3 DNA sequence: TGTGCCAGCAGCGAGGGGGCATGGGCTCCTCGAGAGACCCAGTACTTC. Its protein is CASSEGAWAPRETQYF.

Ten or more counts support this clonotype. The rearrangement links TRBV20-1 to TRBJ2-7; maybe TRBD1 (5 bases). Germline-derived CDR1 and CDR2 are DFQATT and SNEGSKA (reference sequence). V gave up 6 bases and J gave up 3 bases, with 18 bases separating them. The CDR3 length is 14 residues. This chain's CDR3 is CSAMTAAPVYEQYF. The CDR3 coding sequence is TGCAGTGCAATGACAGCTGCGCCAGTCTACGAGCAGTACTTC.

This clonotype showed up just a few times. This chain links TRBV19 with TRBJ2-5; 9 bases are a match to TRBD2. Germline lookup yields CDR1 LNHDA and CDR2 SQIVND (reference sequence). The V segment lost 5 bases and the J segment 2 bases; nucleotides outside the gene matches: 6. This CDR3 comprises 15 residues. The CDR3 DNA is TGTGCCAGTAGTCTAGGACTAGCGTCGCAAGAGACCCAGTACTTC. It encodes CASSLGLASQETQYF.

The chain joins TRBV6-1 to TRBJ2-7; the D gene is possibly TRBD2 (6 bases). From germline, CDR1 is MNHNS and CDR2 SASEGT. Trimming shortened V by 3 bases and J by 0 bases, and 12 bases separated the two germline ends. There are 15 residues in the CDR3. The CDR3 region has the DNA TGTGCCAGCAGTGATCGGGGGAGGCTCTCCTACGAGCAGTACTTC. Translation gives CASSDRGRLSYEQYF.

This clonotype was seen ten or more times. The chain recombines TRBV6-5 with TRBJ2-5, with TRBD1 matching over 10 bases. The CDR3 runs to 16 residues. J gave up 4 bases and V 2 bases, and 7 bases lay outside the gene matches. Germline lookup yields CDR1 MNHEY and CDR2 SVGAGI. As DNA, the CDR3 is TGTGCCAGCAGTTACGTCCGGGACAGGGGTGGAGAGACCCAGTACTTC. Amino acids: CASSYVRDRGGETQYF.

This clonotype was counted many times. V gene TRBV30 combines with J gene TRBJ2-1; no definite D call. The CDR3 runs to 12 residues. The germline V gene encodes CDR1 GTSNPN and CDR2 SVGIG (reference sequence). V was cut by 2 bases and J by 9 bases, with 11 bases left in between. CDR3 residues: CAWSSPVGEQFF. The CDR3 DNA reads TGTGCCTGGAGTTCCCCCGTAGGTGAGCAGTTCTTC.

The chain has TRBV20-1 and TRBJ2-1; the match to TRBD2 covers 9 bases. Germline V CDR1 and CDR2: DFQATT, SNEGSKA (reference sequence). V was clipped by 0 bases and J by 4 bases; unmatched bases: 4. The CDR3 runs to 15 residues. CDR3 amino acids: CSARDRLAAYNEQFF. The CDR3 DNA is TGCAGTGCTAGAGATAGACTAGCGGCTTACAATGAGCAGTTCTTC.

This sequence joins TRBV29-1 and TRBJ1-5, with 7 bases that match TRBD1. The CDR3 is 12 residues long. CDR1 SQVTM and CDR2 ANQGSEA come from the germline V gene. V gave up 0 bases and J gave up 9 bases; unmatched junction bases: 2. The CDR3, as DNA: TGCAGCGTTGAAGAGACAGGGTCGCCCCAGCATTTT. Translating gives CSVEETGSPQHF.

This clonotype was seen many times. The chain has TRBV9 and TRBJ2-1, with D tentatively TRBD2 (5 bases). Deletions cut 4 bases from V and 0 bases from J, with 17 bases between. Germline loops: CDR1 SGDLS, CDR2 YYNGEE. The CDR3 consists of 17 residues. The CDR3 sequence: CASSSSWGSSSYNEQFF. The CDR3 DNA reads TGTGCCAGCAGCTCTAGCTGGGGAAGCAGCTCCTACAATGAGCAGTTCTTC.

This clonotype was seen only once. The genes are TRBV10-3 and TRBJ1-1; unclear D gene. CDR1 is ENHRY and CDR2 is SYGVKD in the germline V gene. The CDR3 runs to 14 residues. The V gene lost 0 bases and the J gene lost 4 bases, with 9 bases spanning the gap. The CDR3 loop is CAISESQRVTEAFF. In DNA form, the CDR3 reads TGTGCCATCAGTGAGTCACAGAGAGTCACTGAAGCTTTCTTT.

This chain joins TRBV7-9 and TRBJ2-1, with a weak D call TRBD1 (6 bases). This CDR3 is built from 15 residues. Germline V gene sequence: CDR1 SEHNR, CDR2 FQNEAQ (reference sequence). V was shortened by 5 bases and J by 6 bases, with 17 bases between the two germline ends. This CDR3 reads CASSPERGFFNEQFF. CDR3 sequence (DNA): TGTGCCAGCAGCCCCGAAAGGGGGTTTTTCAATGAGCAGTTCTTC. The entire variable domain, with the rest obtained from reference TRBV7-9 and TRBJ2-1, is as follows: DTGVSQNPRHKITKRGQNVTFRCDPISEHNRLYWYRQTLGQGPEFLTYFQNEAQLEKSRLLSDRFSAERPKGSFSTLEIQRTEQGDSAMYLCASSPERGFFNEQFFGPGTRLTVL.

This rearrangement joins TRBV7-2 to TRBJ2-5; D gene uncertain. CDR3 length: 13 residues. Germline CDR1 and CDR2: SGHTA and FQGNSA. V lost 5 bases and J lost 2, with 9 bases in between. The DNA for the CDR3 is TGTGCCAGCAGCGCAGGACGGCAAGAGACCCAGTACTTC. Protein sequence: CASSAGRQETQYF. Complete variable domain (other parts from reference TRBV7-2 and TRBJ2-5): GAGVSQSPSNKVTEKGKDVELRCDPISGHTALYWYRQSLGQGLEFLIYFQGNSAPDKSGLPSDRFSAERTGGSVSTLTIQRTQQEDSAVYLCASSAGRQETQYFGPGTRLLVL.

This clonotype was found many times. CDR3 bases: TGTGCCTGGAGTCTTAAAGAGACCCAGTACTTC. It codes for CAWSLKETQYF. J is TRBJ2-5 and V is TRBV30; D gene uncertain. The CDR3 runs 11 residues. In germline, CDR1 is GTSNPN, CDR2 SVGIG (reference sequence). V was pared by 2 bases and J by 3 bases, with 4 bases between. The full variable domain, in which reference TRBV30 and TRBJ2-5 provide the parts outside the CDR3, is SQTIHQWPATLVQPVGSPLSLECTVEGTSNPNLYWYRQAAGRGLQLLFYSVGIGQISSEVPQNLSASRPQDRQFILSSKKLLLSDSGFYLCAWSLKETQYFGPGTRLLVL.

This clonotype was found many times. V gene TRBV11-3 combines with J gene TRBJ2-1, with 7 bases lining up with TRBD1. The V and J ends lost 3 bases and 8 bases, in that order; junction bases with no gene match: 4. Germline CDR1 is SGHNT and CDR2 is YENEEA. The CDR3 spans 13 residues. CDR3 region: CASSFGQADEQFF. The CDR3 bases are TGTGCCAGCAGCTTTGGACAGGCCGATGAGCAGTTCTTC.

The sample holds many counts of this clonotype. The chain combines TRBV12-3 or TRBV12-4 with TRBJ2-1; 8 bases match TRBD2. The CDR3 totals 13 residues. The CDR3 bases are TGTGCTAGCCTAGCGGGCAGCTACAATGAGCAGTTCTTC. The encoded protein is CASLAGSYNEQFF.

This clonotype was seen many times. The gene calls are TRBV7-8 and TRBJ2-2; the D gene is possibly TRBD2 (5 bases). V dropped 1 base and J dropped 6 bases, with 9 bases sitting between them. The CDR3 has 14 residues. CDR1 and CDR2 from the germline V gene are SGHVS and FQNEAQ. CDR3 sequence (DNA): TGTGCCAGCAGCTTAGAAGTGGGAGCCGGGGAGCTGTTTTTT. Protein: CASSLEVGAGELFF.

This clonotype occurred many times. This chain joins TRBV12-3 or TRBV12-4 and TRBJ2-2; 13 positions match TRBD2. The CDR3 has 17 residues. With V trimmed by 4 bases and J by 4 bases, 6 bases remained unmatched. DNA for the CDR3: TGTGCCAGCAGTTCCCCCAGACTAGCGGGAGGCACCGGGGAGCTGTTTTTT. Residues: CASSSPRLAGGTGELFF.

The table lists this clonotype with many counts. CDR3 sequence reads: CASSPRSTSQIGTQYF. DNA for the CDR3: TGTGCCAGCAGTCCTCGATCCACCTCACAGATAGGTACGCAGTATTTT. This sequence joins TRBV28 and TRBJ2-3; D is undetermined. From germline, CDR1 is MDHEN and CDR2 SYDVKM. The CDR3 runs to 16 residues. Trimming pared 5 bases from V and 8 bases from J, leaving 23 bases between.

This clonotype was picked up many times. The gene calls are TRBV6-5 and TRBJ2-7; D is undetermined. Germline-derived CDR1 and CDR2 are MNHEY and SVGAGI. Between the trimmed V and J ends, which lost 0 bases and 1 base, there was a span of 7 bases. The CDR3 length is 14 residues. CDR3 in DNA: TGTGCCAGCAGTTACTCGATCGTATCCTACGAGCAGTACTTC. As protein: CASSYSIVSYEQYF.

Concerning this clonotype: Since a much larger clone is just one base distant, this may be a read error. The chain recombines TRBV12-3 or TRBV12-4 with TRBJ2-5; D not resolved. Trimming took off 4 bases at V and 7 bases at J, with 7 bases between the two ends. The length of the CDR3 is 11 residues. CDR3 amino acids: CASSSIGTQYF. The CDR3 bases are TGTGCCAGCAGTTCAATTGGGACCCAGTACTTC.